The sequence of this T cell receptor delta chain was determined in a study of Vδ1+ human thymocytes. Sequences come from RNA converted to cDNA by reverse transcription. Multiplex PCR used pooled V-gene forward primers and a constant-region reverse primer to amplify CDR3s. TCRdb redid clone calling on the multiplex PCR reads using CATT. This sample has tens of thousands of delta-chain clones, with around 28% found just once. Notes on this clone: The antigen is not known.

Study-level findings and limits: Highly polyclonal TRG and TRD repertoires with Gaussian CDR3 length distributions appeared in thymus.

Germline CDR1 and CDR2: TSWWSYY and QGS. The ends lost 7 bases at V and 1 base at J; junction bases unmatched: 11. CDR3 size: 16 residues. The sequence derives from a boy under three years old who had congenital heart surgery. Sequencing was performed on Vdelta1+ gamma-delta thymocytes from the thymus. Subset: FACS-sorted CD3+ TCRalphabeta- TCRVdelta1+ TCRVdelta2- thymocytes. The chain couples TRDV1 to TRDJ1, with 8 nucleotides matching TRDD3. CDR3 DNA: TGTGCTCTTGTTGCGAGGGGGATAAGTCGCACCGATAAACTCATCTTT. Protein sequence: CALVARGISRTDKLIF.